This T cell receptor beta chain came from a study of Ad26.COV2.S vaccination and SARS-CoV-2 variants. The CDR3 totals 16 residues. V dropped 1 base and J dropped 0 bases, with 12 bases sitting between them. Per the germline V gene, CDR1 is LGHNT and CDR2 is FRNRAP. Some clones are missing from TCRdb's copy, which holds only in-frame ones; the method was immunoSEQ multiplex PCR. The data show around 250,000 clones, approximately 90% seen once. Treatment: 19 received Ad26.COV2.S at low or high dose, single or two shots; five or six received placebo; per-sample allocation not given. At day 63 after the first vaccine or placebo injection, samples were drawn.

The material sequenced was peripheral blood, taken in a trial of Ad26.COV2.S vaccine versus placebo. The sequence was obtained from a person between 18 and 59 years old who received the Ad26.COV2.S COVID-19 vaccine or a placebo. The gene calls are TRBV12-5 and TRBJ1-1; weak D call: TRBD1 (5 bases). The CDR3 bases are TGTGCTAGTGGTTTGGCGATGGGGGGATTGAACACTGAAGCTTTCTTT. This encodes CASGLAMGGLNTEAFF.